What follows are 5 T cell receptor beta chains derived from one specimen sequenced in a study of CD8+CD57+ T cells in acquired aplastic anemia. Researchers used genomic DNA as the template to profile TCR beta VDJ and CDR3. Each CDR3 protein is one row after TCRdb ran MiXCR on the reads. The profile covers some 200,000 distinct CDR3 sequences, with under 55% appearing a single time and 15% to 20% taken by the ten largest. The sequenced patients had an expansion of CD8+CD57+ cells seen by flow cytometry. Material: sorted CD4+, CD8+, or CD8+CD57+ T cells (not recorded which) from PBMCs. All receptors come from a human donor with aplastic anemia.

The chain recombines TRBV25-1 with TRBJ1-2, with 10 bases aligning to TRBD1. V was pared by 6 bases and J by 4 bases, with 11 bases of the junction left unmatched. The CDR3 runs to 16 residues. Germline V gene lookup returns CDR1 MGHDK and CDR2 SYGVNS. CDR3 sequence reads: CASRPPDRDRGYGYTF. DNA for the CDR3: TGTGCCAGCAGGCCCCCCGACCGGGACAGGGGCTATGGCTACACCTTC.

This clonotype was counted once. CDR3 nucleotide sequence: TGTGCCAGCAGCCGCTTCCGACAGGGGGACAATTCACCCCTCCACTTT. Translated, it gives CASSRFRQGDNSPLHF. The chain recombines TRBV7-9 with TRBJ1-6, with 9 bases lining up with TRBD1. The length of the CDR3 is 16 residues. V lost 5 bases, J lost 7 bases, and 9 bases stayed unmatched. Germline V gene lookup returns CDR1 SEHNR and CDR2 FQNEAQ (reference sequence). Supplemented by reference TRBV7-9 and TRBJ1-6, the full variable domain reads DTGVSQNPRHKITKRGQNVTFRCDPISEHNRLYWYRQTLGQGPEFLTYFQNEAQLEKSRLLSDRFSAERPKGSFSTLEIQRTEQGDSAMYLCASSRFRQGDNSPLHFGNGTRLTVT.

This clonotype came up a few times. Mismatch with germline at one junction end may stem from a read error. The chain links TRBV2 to TRBJ2-3, with TRBD1 matching over 7 bases. The CDR3 runs 22 residues. Germline CDR1 reads SNHLY; CDR2 reads FYNNEI. The CDR3 DNA reads as TGCGCCAGCAGCGTAAAGTGGAATCGGAGGACAGGAACCCTTATACACACAGATACGCAGTATTTT. It is translated as CASSVKWNRRTGTLIHTDTQYF.

This clonotype was counted at least ten times. The gene calls are TRBV7-8 and TRBJ2-5; D perhaps matches TRBD1 (5 bases). The CDR3 length is 15 residues. Trimming took 5 bases from V and 4 from J, leaving 17 bases between them. Germline lookup yields CDR1 SGHVS and CDR2 FQNEAQ. The CDR3 region is CASSVVVGPPETQYF. The CDR3 DNA reads TGTGCCAGCAGCGTGGTAGTGGGGCCCCCAGAGACCCAGTACTTC.

The chain employs TRBV2 and TRBJ2-3, with TRBD2 matching over 8 bases. The CDR3 covers 15 residues. Germline CDR1 is SNHLY and CDR2 is FYNNEI. V shed 4 bases, J shed 1 base, and the junction held 4 bases outside the gene matches. The CDR3 sequence is CASSAGGGRTDTQYF. As DNA, the CDR3 is TGTGCCAGCAGTGCGGGGGGGGGACGCACAGATACGCAGTATTTT.